This TCR beta chain was found in a study of cytotoxic CD8 clonotypes in ibrutinib-treated CLL. Study-wide points: Baseline clonality exceeded age-matched healthy donors and tracked circulating CD8+ T-cell counts.

This CDR3 has 12 amino acids. CDR1 and CDR2 (germline): KGHSH, LQKENI. V was cut by 10 bases and J by 8 bases, with 14 bases left in between. Concerning this clone itself: Its antigen is unknown.

Measured with immunoSEQ multiplex PCR; TCRdb has only the in-frame clones, and not every one. This table has 150,000 or so clones, about 72% appearing once. Specimen: PBMCs, collected after 12 months of ibrutinib treatment. This TCR was recovered from a human donor with chronic lymphocytic leukemia. The V and J genes are TRBV18 and TRBJ2-2; D is perhaps TRBD1 (5 bases). The CDR3: CATSPNRGELFF. CDR3 nucleotide sequence: TGTGCCACCTCCCCAAACAGGGGGGAGCTGTTTTTT. The whole variable domain, filled in from reference TRBV18 and TRBJ2-2, reads NAGVMQNPRHLVRRRGQEARLRCSPMKGHSHVYWYRQLPEEGLKFMVYLQKENIIDESGMPKERFSAEFPKEGPSILRIQQVVRGDSAAYFCATSPNRGELFFGEGSRLTVL.